These 3 T cell receptor beta chains came from one sample sequenced in a study of shared clonotypes between healthy human individuals. Using immunoSEQ multiplex PCR, the repertoire was profiled, and TCRdb retains in-frame clones only, with some absent. The sample holds more than 2 million clones, 90% to 97% seen once. Sequencing was performed on naive CD4+ T cells sorted from blood. Sample subset: CD45RA+ positively selected. The receptors were gathered from a young man in good health.

This sequence joins TRBV5-1 and TRBJ1-2, with D unresolved. The V and J ends lost 0 bases and 7 bases respectively, with 4 bases between them. The CDR3 spans 11 residues. Germline assignment: CDR1 SGHRS and CDR2 YFSETQ. DNA for the CDR3: TGCGCCAGCAGCTTGGTAATTGGCTACACCTTC. Encoded protein: CASSLVIGYTF.

The chain employs TRBV6-6 and TRBJ1-2, with 7 bases identical to TRBD1. Losses at the gene ends were 2 bases for V and 4 bases for J; bases not matched to a gene: 4. CDR3 length: 14 amino acids. CDR1 is MNHNY, CDR2 SVGAGI, per germline (reference sequence). The CDR3: CASSYLTGTYGYTF. The CDR3 bases are TGTGCCAGCAGTTACCTGACAGGGACCTATGGCTACACCTTC.

The V gene is TRBV19, the J gene TRBJ2-7, with 10 bases lining up with TRBD2. The V and J ends lost 6 bases and 2 bases, in that order; junction bases with no gene match: 4. The germline gives CDR1 LNHDA, CDR2 SQIVND (reference sequence). The CDR3 length is 14 residues. CDR3 protein: CASRTSGTTYEQYF. CDR3 in DNA: TGTGCCAGTAGAACTAGCGGGACAACCTACGAGCAGTACTTC.